Listed below are T cell receptor beta chains from one sample, sequenced in a study of cytomegalovirus exposure and HLA in healthy donors. Only in-frame clones appear in the TCRdb table, and some are missing; sequencing was by immunoSEQ multiplex PCR. The sample includes 180,000 or so clones, under 80% seen only once; the top ten take about 2.5%. Sample: PBMCs. The receptors shown here come from a human donor in good health. Each CDR3 is given without its conserved first and last residue. Each record gives: CDR3 protein, J gene, V gene.

ASRAQYERGHSNQPQH | TRBJ1-5 | TRBV2
ASSADRVSNTEAF | TRBJ1-1 | TRBV27
ASRQGTNYGYT | TRBJ1-2 | TRBV5-4
ASSDPTAMNTEAF | TRBJ1-1 | TRBV5-1
SVTRGPGIYEQY | TRBJ2-7 | TRBV29-1
ASSLGTFYGYT | TRBJ1-2 | TRBV19
ASSPDRAYGYT | TRBJ1-2 | TRBV6-5
TSSHPSPRTGVRNQPQH | TRBJ1-5 | TRBV1
ASRLVREGPGANVLT | TRBJ2-6 | TRBV12-2
ASSLAGGKLF | TRBJ1-4 | TRBV7-9
AAEDGAGTDTQY | TRBJ2-3 | TRBV10-3
ASRKGGYGYT | TRBJ1-2 | TRBV27
ASSLGLAGSYNEQF | TRBJ2-1 | TRBV7-3
ASRENGQGAGEQY | TRBJ2-7 | TRBV27
ASSTSGTGGEQY | TRBJ2-7 | TRBV19
ASSLEGRVNNEQF | TRBJ2-1 | TRBV11-3
ASSQGDRGMGEQPQH | TRBJ1-5 | TRBV21-1
ASSSVPGQAYGYT | TRBJ1-2 | TRBV7-2
ASSLVTGGLDGSYNEQF | TRBJ2-1 | TRBV5-8
ASGTTDNHNEQF | TRBJ2-1 | TRBV12-5
ASRSGQGVGNTIY | TRBJ1-3 | TRBV5-1
ATSRTRTGNEQF | TRBJ2-1 | TRBV15
ASSPDRGNNGYT | TRBJ1-2 | TRBV7-2
ASSLDPRGEKLF | TRBJ1-4 | TRBV5-1
ASSEGTGGGRDEQY | NA | TRBV6-1
SAKRPGTQY | TRBJ2-5 | TRBV20-1
ASSNPTGSGNTEAF | TRBJ1-1 | TRBV5-1
ASSLGQNTEAF | TRBJ1-1 | TRBV11-2
ATSRDLRTVQQY | TRBJ2-7 | TRBV15
ASSPRGKSYNEQF | TRBJ2-1 | TRBV7-3
ASSTVTVDEQY | TRBJ2-7 | TRBV5-4
AWSRLAGVQETQY | TRBJ2-5 | TRBV30
ASSSSRGGPDTQY | TRBJ2-3 | TRBV5-4
ASSRGSGQEGEAF | TRBJ1-1 | TRBV4-2
ASSLNNRASGYT | TRBJ1-2 | TRBV6-5
ASSRTVNEQF | TRBJ2-1 | TRBV2
ASSSPGQGTMDGYT | TRBJ1-2 | TRBV7-8
ASSSFSGEQF | TRBJ2-1 | TRBV5-8
ASSWTQGAGTEAF | TRBJ1-1 | TRBV7-8
ASSLVTPRRGIQY | TRBJ2-4 | TRBV13
AIMGGLAGEGPQY | TRBJ2-5 | TRBV10-3
ASRGPGTGAGNTIY | TRBJ1-3 | TRBV19
ASSQDEGVYEQY | TRBJ2-7 | TRBV4-2
SVEHRGRYGYT | TRBJ1-2 | TRBV29-1
ASSDRGYIQY | TRBJ2-4 | TRBV25-1
ASSPGAYEQY | NA | TRBV7-8
ASSPGGRGPLGEAF | TRBJ1-1 | TRBV11-3
ASSPGQGLWGYT | TRBJ1-2 | TRBV5-1
ASSLGGAGGLETQY | TRBJ2-5 | TRBV5-1
AISLAGSSYEQY | TRBJ2-7 | TRBV10-3
ASSSRVSQGRRNTIY | TRBJ1-3 | TRBV28
ASSVYSQGVSNEQF | TRBJ2-1 | TRBV9
ASSPLLGGTDTQY | TRBJ2-3 | TRBV27
ASSPTDRGNTEAF | TRBJ1-1 | TRBV18
ASSILAGPTGELF | TRBJ2-2 | TRBV7-6
ASRRGTITNEKLF | TRBJ1-4 | TRBV6-5
ASSLEKGIWGAF | TRBJ1-1 | TRBV5-6